The 16 T cell receptor beta chains presented below share a single source sample, sequenced in a study of breast tumors, draining lymph nodes, adjacent tissues. Samples came from axillary lymph nodes draining the breast cancer. TCRdb processed the multiplex PCR reads anew with MiXCR; each CDR3 protein has one entry. The sample yields roughly 100,000 distinct CDR3 sequences, 30% seen once. Sequencing input: axillary lymph node tissue. The source of these receptors is a female donor with breast cancer. Some clones in this sample may be carry-over from other donors' samples.

This clonotype was counted many times. The chain is built from TRBV7-9 and TRBJ2-3, with D possibly called TRBD1 or TRBD2 (6 bases each). This CDR3 contains 17 residues. Germline assignment: CDR1 SEHNR and CDR2 FQNEAQ (reference sequence). Trimming shortened V by 5 bases and J by 2 bases, and 20 bases separated the two germline ends. CDR3 sequence: CASSRLRGAGNTDTQYF. The DNA of the CDR3 is TGTGCCAGCAGCCGCTTAAGGGGGGCGGGGAACACAGATACGCAGTATTTT.

This clonotype has a handful of counts. The rearrangement joins TRBV4-1 to TRBJ1-1; 7 bases line up with TRBD1. The CDR3 totals 16 residues. From germline, CDR1 is MGHRA and CDR2 YSYEKL. After removal of 4 bases from V and 0 bases from J, the junction contained 8 bases not matched to a gene. The CDR3 coding sequence is TGCGCCAGCAGCCTCCCCAGGACAGGCATGAACACTGAAGCTTTCTTT. This encodes CASSLPRTGMNTEAFF.

This clonotype has at least ten counts. This chain links TRBV27 with TRBJ1-5; D might be TRBD1 (6 bases). The CDR3 is made up of 16 amino acids. The V gene's germline CDR1 is MNHEY and CDR2 SMNVEV (reference sequence). V was cut by 4 bases and J by 4 bases, with 17 bases left in between. Here the CDR3 reads CASSSGGGGHNQPQHF. The DNA for the CDR3 is TGTGCCAGCAGTTCAGGTGGTGGGGGCCATAATCAGCCCCAGCATTTT.

The chain carries TRBV7-9 and TRBJ1-2; unclear D gene. The CDR3 runs 14 residues. The V end lost 3 bases, the J end lost 4 bases, and 12 bases lay between the germline ends. Germline CDR1 is SEHNR and CDR2 is FQNEAQ (reference sequence). The CDR3 DNA is TGTGCCAGCAGCTTGGGCAAACTGATCTATGGCTACACCTTC. Translated, it gives CASSLGKLIYGYTF.

This clonotype has at least ten counts. This chain uses TRBV9 with TRBJ1-2, with D unclear. The ends were cut back, 4 bases at V and 3 bases at J, with 13 bases in the middle. The CDR3 is 14 amino acids. CDR1 and CDR2 from the germline V gene are SGDLS and YYNGEE. CDR3 protein: CASSNADMDYGYTF. In nucleotides, the CDR3 is TGTGCCAGCAGCAACGCAGACATGGACTATGGCTACACCTTC.

This clonotype was counted only a few times. This sequence may be a read error, since a much larger clone differs from it by one base. The rearrangement links TRBV5-1 to TRBJ2-1, with a possible D match to TRBD1 (6 bases). There are 13 residues in the CDR3. Germline V gene data show CDR1 as SGHRS and CDR2 as YFSETQ. The CDR3 protein is CASSLVTGNDQFF. The CDR3 nucleotides read TGCGCCAGCAGCTTGGTAACAGGGAATGACCAGTTCTTC. Supplemented by reference TRBV5-1 and TRBJ2-1, the full variable domain reads KAGVTQTPRYLIKTRGQQVTLSCSPISGHRSVSWYQQTPGQGLQFLFEYFSETQRNKGNFPGRFSGRQFSNSRSEMNVSTLELGDSALYLCASSLVTGNDQFFGPGTRLTVL.

This clonotype has at least ten counts. This rearrangement joins TRBV20-1 to TRBJ2-5; 7 positions agree with TRBD1. The V gene's germline CDR1 is DFQATT and CDR2 SNEGSKA (reference sequence). The V and J ends lost 1 base and 5 bases, in that order; junction bases with no gene match: 4. This CDR3 is built from 13 residues. The CDR3 sequence is CSARGQGIETQYF. CDR3 DNA sequence: TGCAGTGCTAGAGGACAGGGTATTGAGACCCAGTACTTC.

The chain links TRBV19 to TRBJ2-5; 11 bases agree with TRBD2. With 6 bases clipped from V and 7 bases from J, the junction kept 7 bases outside the gene matches. Germline CDR1 is LNHDA and CDR2 is SQIVND (reference sequence). There are 14 residues in the CDR3. This chain's CDR3 is CASRALAGGGTQYF. The DNA of the CDR3 is TGTGCCAGTAGAGCTCTAGCGGGGGGAGGGACCCAGTACTTC.

This clonotype appeared many times. A much bigger clone sits one base away, suggesting this may be a read error. This chain connects TRBV20-1 to TRBJ2-6, with D perhaps matching TRBD1 (5 bases). The CDR3 runs 14 residues. The germline V gene encodes CDR1 DFQATT and CDR2 SNEGSKA (reference sequence). CDR3 coding DNA: TGCAGTGCTTGTTGCTACTCTGGGGCCACCGTCCTGACTTTC. Translating it yields CSACCYSGATVLTF.

This clonotype was detected ten times or more. V and J are TRBV19 and TRBJ2-1; unclear D gene. V was trimmed by 5 bases and J by 9 bases, leaving 20 bases between them. This CDR3 spans 15 amino acids. CDR1 is LNHDA and CDR2 is SQIVND in the germline V gene (reference sequence). The DNA of the CDR3 is TGTGCCAGTAGTCCAGCAAGGACCCGGCATAGTGAGCAGTTCTTC. It yields the protein CASSPARTRHSEQFF.

Many counts were recorded for this clonotype. A junction end diverges from the germline sequence, so it may reflect a read error. The chain combines TRBV5-1 with TRBJ2-6; D not resolved. CDR1 is SGHRS, CDR2 YFSETQ, per germline. This CDR3 contains 14 residues. CDR3 residues: CTSSLRAGANVLTF. The CDR3, as DNA: TGCACCAGCAGCTTAAGGGCTGGGGCCAACGTCCTGACTTTC.

The rearrangement uses TRBV7-8 and TRBJ1-1; 7 bases align to TRBD1. The CDR3 consists of 18 residues. With 0 bases clipped from V and 4 bases from J, the junction kept 14 bases outside the gene matches. Germline CDR1 SGHVS, CDR2 FQNEAQ. The CDR3 DNA follows: TGTGCCAGCAGCTTAGCTGGAGGGGGCTTGGGGGGTGGCACTGAAGCTTTCTTT. Translation gives CASSLAGGGLGGGTEAFF.

A remark on this clonotype: One end of the junction does not line up with germline, which may come from a read error. This chain joins TRBV6-5 and TRBJ1-1, with 7 positions matching TRBD1. The CDR3 is 15 residues long. Per the germline V gene, CDR1 is MNHEY and CDR2 is SVGAGI. The CDR3: CAGSLLLTGRTEAFF. The CDR3 coding sequence is TGTGCCGGCAGTTTACTACTGACAGGGCGGACTGAAGCTTTCTTT.

Notes on this clonotype: It may be a read error: a sequence one base away is much more abundant. V is TRBV11-2 and J is TRBJ2-1, with D tentatively TRBD1 or TRBD2 (5 bases each). Germline values: CDR1 SGHAT, CDR2 FQNNGV. The CDR3 length is 13 residues. The V end was cut by 1 base, the J end by 9 bases, with 10 bases between. This chain's CDR3 is CASSLATGTEQFF. CDR3 nucleotide sequence: TGTGCCAGCAGCTTAGCCACCGGGACTGAGCAGTTCTTC.

The rearrangement uses TRBV7-9 and TRBJ1-1, with D maybe TRBD1 (6 bases). The length of the CDR3 is 17 residues. Germline V gives CDR1 SEHNR, CDR2 FQNEAQ (reference sequence). The V gene lost 5 bases and the J gene lost 3 bases, with 22 bases spanning the gap. CDR3 region: CASSLPEGGRMDTEAFF. The CDR3 DNA sequence: TGTGCCAGCAGCCTCCCTGAGGGGGGGCGGATGGACACTGAAGCTTTCTTT.

This clonotype was detected only a few times. A much larger clone lies one base from this, so it may be a read error. The CDR3 end shows no conserved phenylalanine or tryptophan, and so a read error is likely. The rearrangement links TRBV11-2 to TRBJ2-7; TRBD2 matches at 8 bases. This CDR3 is 15 amino acids long. From germline, CDR1 is SGHAT and CDR2 FQNNGV. Trimming removed 1 base from V and 2 bases from J; junction bases left unmatched: 4. The CDR3 DNA sequence: TGTGCCAGCAGCTTAGGGACGGGAGGGACCTACGAGCAGTACTCC. Protein: CASSLGTGGTYEQYS.